What follows is one T cell receptor (beta chain) and its context. This sample was included in a study of blood T cell repertoires in COVID-19. Under the authors' procedure: From reference gene primer amplification, estimates of nucleated cell counts were derived. Sequencing used immunoSEQ multiplex PCR; TCRdb keeps in-frame clones, though not all of them. The DNA gave D and trimming, while V, J and clone size come from that table. The profile shows 450,000 or so clones, about 90% of them singletons. CDR1 MGHRA and CDR2 YSYEKL come from the germline V gene. V was pared by 2 bases and J by 0 bases, with 8 bases between. The CDR3 extends over 15 amino acids.

This sequence originates from a man aged 18 to 30 with COVID-19, enrolled during active disease. The chain recombines TRBV4-1 with TRBJ2-1, with D maybe TRBD1 (6 bases). Input material: peripheral blood. In DNA, the CDR3 is TGCGCCAGCAGCCAAACAGGGAACTCCTACAATGAGCAGTTCTTC. Translating gives CASSQTGNSYNEQFF.